Below are 32 T cell receptor beta chains sequenced from a single sample in a study of blood T cells in healthy people across ages. PCR was performed a second time for about 7 to 12 cycles using a sample-barcoded 5' primer and a J-beta primer mix. TCRdb reprocessed the 5' RACE reads with MiXCR, giving one entry per CDR3 protein. The data hold around 1,500,000 distinct CDR3 sequences, with around two fifths observed a single time. Sequencing was performed on blood. These receptors all come from a woman under 30 in good health.

The sample holds a few counts of this clonotype. This chain connects TRBV4-1 to TRBJ2-6, with D possibly matching TRBD1 (6 bases). V lost 3 bases to trimming and J lost 4 bases, with 10 bases between them. From germline, CDR1 is MGHRA and CDR2 YSYEKL. The CDR3 covers 15 residues. The CDR3 is CASSHLRGGANVLTF. For the CDR3, the DNA is TGCGCCAGCAGCCATCTCAGGGGCGGGGCCAACGTCCTGACTTTC.

The chain carries TRBV25-1 and TRBJ1-2, with D possibly matching TRBD1 (5 bases). The CDR3 spans 15 residues. Trimming stripped 4 bases from V and 1 base from J, with 13 bases between. Germline V gene lookup returns CDR1 MGHDK and CDR2 SYGVNS. The CDR3 DNA is TGTGCCAGCAGTGCTTCAGGGAATATTAACTATGGCTACACCTTC. It encodes CASSASGNINYGYTF.

The V call is TRBV14, the J call TRBJ2-1; 10 nucleotides line up with TRBD2. CDR1 is SGHDN and CDR2 is FVKESK in the germline V gene. This CDR3 has 15 residues. The V gene end was trimmed by 3 bases and the J gene end by 8 bases; junction bases not matched to a gene: 7. The CDR3 loop reads CASSHGLAGVYEQFF. In DNA form, the CDR3 reads TGTGCCAGCAGCCATGGTCTAGCGGGAGTGTATGAGCAGTTCTTC.

About this clonotype: One base away lies a much larger clone, so this may be a sequencing read error. This sequence joins TRBV20-1 and TRBJ2-1, with a weak D call TRBD2 (5 bases). Trimming shortened V by 3 bases and J by 10 bases, and 16 bases separated the two germline ends. This CDR3 is 13 amino acids long. Germline values: CDR1 DFQATT, CDR2 SNEGSKA (reference sequence). The CDR3 here is CSARGGSDYEQFF. CDR3 in DNA: TGCAGTGCTAGGGGTGGGTCAGACTACGAGCAGTTCTTC.

This clonotype has a handful of counts. CDR3: CASRQQGAYGNTIYF. Written as DNA, the CDR3 is TGTGCCAGCAGACAACAGGGGGCTTACGGAAACACCATATATTTT. This chain links TRBV27 with TRBJ1-3, with 9 positions matching TRBD1. The CDR3 has 15 amino acids. Looked up from germline, CDR1 is MNHEY and CDR2 is SMNVEV (reference sequence). V gave up 6 bases and J gave up 4 bases; unmatched junction bases: 7.

Points on this clonotype: At one boundary the junction diverges from the germline segment, which might be a read error. The CDR3 sequence: CASSSAGGYADTQYF. The CDR3 DNA follows: TGTGCCAGTAGTTCGGCGGGAGGGTACGCAGATACGCAGTATTTT. The genes are TRBV12-3 or TRBV12-4 and TRBJ2-3; 9 bases fit TRBD2. This CDR3 has 15 amino acids.

This clonotype occurred a few times. This rearrangement joins TRBV20-1 to TRBJ2-5; 9 bases match TRBD2. From germline, CDR1 is DFQATT and CDR2 SNEGSKA (reference sequence). CDR3 size: 15 residues. The trim removed 0 bases at V and 2 bases at J, leaving 4 bases unmatched. This CDR3 reads CSARDLAGAQETQYF. The CDR3 DNA is TGCAGTGCTAGAGATTTAGCGGGAGCGCAAGAGACCCAGTACTTC.

CDR3 region: CATNGRGDNSPLHF. CDR3 sequence (DNA): TGTGCCACTAACGGCAGGGGGGATAATTCACCCCTCCACTTT. This chain joins TRBV10-3 and TRBJ1-6; the match to TRBD1 covers 7 bases. The CDR3 is 14 residues long. CDR1 ENHRY and CDR2 SYGVKD come from the germline V gene. Trimming cost V 10 bases and J 5 bases; bases outside gene matches: 8.

The gene calls are TRBV12-3 or TRBV12-4 and TRBJ2-2; the match to TRBD2 covers 14 bases. The CDR3 has 16 residues. Germline trimming cut 5 bases from V and 3 bases from J; bases unmatched to any gene: 2. CDR3 in amino acids: CASSGLAGGYTGELFF. CDR3 in DNA: TGTGCCAGCAGTGGACTAGCGGGGGGTTACACCGGGGAGCTGTTTTTT.

The rearrangement joins TRBV18 to TRBJ2-6; D is unclear. The length of the CDR3 is 15 residues. V was pared by 4 bases and J by 2 bases, with 9 bases between. Germline V gene lookup returns CDR1 KGHSH and CDR2 LQKENI. The CDR3 region is CASSRTITGANVLTF. CDR3 nucleotides: TGTGCCAGCTCACGAACGATTACTGGGGCCAACGTCCTGACTTTC.

Written as DNA, the CDR3 is TGTGCCAGCCGATCGTCCCGGGACAGGGGGCGGTCGCCCTACGAGCAGTACTTC. Amino acid sequence: CASRSSRDRGRSPYEQYF. The V gene is TRBV27, the J gene TRBJ2-7; TRBD1 matches at 12 bases. CDR1 and CDR2 (germline): MNHEY, SMNVEV (reference sequence). The V and J ends lost 8 bases and 2 bases, in that order; junction bases with no gene match: 16. CDR3 length: 18 residues.

V is TRBV6-5 and J is TRBJ1-2; perhaps TRBD1 as D (5 bases). V was cut by 5 bases and J by 7 bases, with 8 bases left in between. The CDR3 consists of 11 residues. CDR1 MNHEY and CDR2 SVGAGI come from the germline V gene. The CDR3 protein is CASSGAFGYTF. DNA of the CDR3: TGTGCCAGCAGTGGGGCGTTTGGCTACACCTTC.

The J gene is TRBJ1-2, the V gene TRBV3-1; no clear D. CDR1 is LGHDT and CDR2 is YNNKEL in the germline V gene (reference sequence). The CDR3 is 15 amino acids. The ends were cut back, 1 base at V and 4 bases at J, with 13 bases in the middle. CDR3 bases: TGTGCCAGCAGCCAAGTTGTCGGCAGCGCCTATGGCTACACCTTC. Translating gives CASSQVVGSAYGYTF.

V gene TRBV5-1 combines with J gene TRBJ2-7; D might be TRBD1 (5 bases). V was clipped by 0 bases and J by 3 bases, with 13 bases between them. This CDR3 is built from 15 residues. CDR1 is SGHRS, CDR2 YFSETQ, per germline. Here the CDR3 reads CASSLDGKGFYEQYF. The CDR3 DNA reads as TGCGCCAGCAGCTTGGATGGCAAGGGGTTCTACGAGCAGTACTTC.

This clonotype came up once. The chain uses TRBV3-1 and TRBJ2-2, with D perhaps TRBD1 or TRBD2 (6 bases each). V lost 4 bases and J 3 bases, leaving 15 bases between the germline ends. Germline assignment: CDR1 LGHDT and CDR2 YNNKEL (reference sequence). The CDR3 loop spans 16 amino acids. CDR3: CASSPSGGADTGELFF. Here the CDR3 DNA reads TGTGCCAGCAGCCCCTCCGGGGGCGCGGACACCGGGGAGCTGTTTTTT.

This chain links TRBV29-1 with TRBJ2-1; maybe TRBD1 (5 bases). Trimming took off 7 bases at V and 1 base at J, with 14 bases between the two ends. The CDR3 is 14 residues long. The germline V gene has CDR1 SQVTM and CDR2 ANQGSEA. The CDR3 loop reads CSGQGAGSYNEQFF. CDR3 nucleotides: TGCAGCGGCCAGGGTGCCGGGTCCTACAATGAGCAGTTCTTC.

In this sample, this clonotype turned up a few times. The gene calls are TRBV5-1 and TRBJ2-1; D might be TRBD2 (6 bases). The germline V and J ends were trimmed by 4 bases and 8 bases, with 22 bases remaining between them. The CDR3 is 16 amino acids. The germline gives CDR1 SGHRS, CDR2 YFSETQ. CDR3 nucleotide sequence: TGCGCCAGCAGCCTGGAAATTAGGGCCCCGGGGGATGAGCAGTTCTTC. This sequence encodes CASSLEIRAPGDEQFF.

This clonotype was detected only a few times. The chain carries TRBV25-1 and TRBJ2-7; D call uncertain. Germline V gene data show CDR1 as MGHDK and CDR2 as SYGVNS. The CDR3 loop spans 12 amino acids. V lost 0 bases and J lost 5, with 5 bases in between. CDR3 protein: CASSEYLDEQYF. Written as DNA, the CDR3 is TGTGCCAGCAGTGAATACCTTGACGAGCAGTACTTC.

This clonotype has more than one count but fewer than ten. This chain joins TRBV7-2 and TRBJ1-6; 9 bases line up with TRBD1. The CDR3 runs 15 residues. Trimming removed 7 bases from V and 4 bases from J; junction bases left unmatched: 5. Germline CDR1 is SGHTA and CDR2 is FQGNSA. The CDR3 nucleotides are TGTGCCAGCAACAGACAGGGGGTTTATAATTCACCCCTCCACTTT. This translates into CASNRQGVYNSPLHF.

V usage is TRBV27 and J usage is TRBJ2-5; 9 nucleotides align to TRBD2. J lost 5 bases, V lost 6 bases, and 10 bases had no gene match. The CDR3 sequence is 15 residues long. Per germline, CDR1 MNHEY and CDR2 SMNVEV (reference sequence). The CDR3 DNA reads as TGTGCCAGCAGGGCCGCGGGAGGGTGGAGGGAGACCCAGTACTTC. This sequence encodes CASRAAGGWRETQYF.

Only a few counts were recorded for this clonotype. The chain joins TRBV5-1 to TRBJ2-3; 12 bases are shared with TRBD2. The CDR3 totals 18 residues. From germline, CDR1 is SGHRS and CDR2 YFSETQ. Unmatched junction bases numbered 11, after V lost 0 bases and J lost 6 bases. CDR3 in DNA: TGCGCCAGCAGCTTGGGCCCGCAGACTAGCGGGGGAGGGGATACGCAGTATTTT. Amino acid sequence: CASSLGPQTSGGGDTQYF.

Only a few counts were recorded for this clonotype. The V gene is TRBV25-1, the J gene TRBJ2-3, with no clear D. Deletions cut 11 bases from V and 0 bases from J, with 9 bases between. The CDR3 extends over 12 amino acids. The germline CDR1 and CDR2 sequences are MGHDK and SYGVNS. Written as DNA, the CDR3 is TGTGCCGGCGGTTCTAGCACAGATACGCAGTATTTT. Translation: CAGGSSTDTQYF.

With respect to this clonotype: A read error may account for a junction end that differs from germline. The chain has TRBV12-3 or TRBV12-4 and TRBJ1-1; TRBD1 agrees at 7 bases. CDR3 size: 12 residues. CDR3 amino acids: CASTSQGLLAFF. CDR3 DNA: TGTGCCAGCACTTCACAGGGGTTACTCGCTTTTTTT.

In this sample, this clonotype turned up many times. The gene calls are TRBV7-9 and TRBJ1-2; D is uncertain. Germline loops: CDR1 SEHNR, CDR2 FQNEAQ (reference sequence). With 5 bases removed from V and 4 bases from J, the gap between germline ends came to 8 bases. The CDR3 covers 12 residues. CDR3 protein: CASSPGAYGYTF. CDR3 bases: TGTGCCAGCAGCCCGGGTGCCTATGGCTACACCTTC.

The CDR3 DNA reads as TGCGCCAGCAGCTTGGGGGCTGTGGGAAGTAACTATGGCTACACCTTC. It codes for CASSLGAVGSNYGYTF. V is TRBV5-1 and J is TRBJ1-2; D not resolved. V gave up 0 bases and J gave up 1 base, with 13 bases separating them. The germline gives CDR1 SGHRS, CDR2 YFSETQ. CDR3 size: 16 residues.

This clonotype was picked up a small number of times. This chain's CDR3 is CATSESGGAETQYF. CDR3 coding DNA: TGTGCCACCAGTGAGTCAGGGGGTGCAGAGACCCAGTACTTC. V and J are TRBV24-1 and TRBJ2-5, with 7 bases lining up with TRBD1. Germline CDR1 reads KGHDR; CDR2 reads SFDVKD. J gave up 4 bases and V 4 bases, and 5 bases lay outside the gene matches. The CDR3 contains 14 residues.

The CDR3 coding sequence is TGTGCCAGCAGCCCGGACAGTTTCACCGGGGAGCTGTTTTTT. This sequence encodes CASSPDSFTGELFF. V and J are TRBV7-3 and TRBJ2-2; weak D call: TRBD1 (6 bases). V lost 5 bases, J lost 4 bases, and 11 bases lay in between. Germline V CDR1 and CDR2: SGHTA, FQGTGA. CDR3 size: 14 residues. Variable domain in full (rest from reference TRBV7-3 and TRBJ2-2): GAGVSQTPSNKVTEKGKYVELRCDPISGHTALYWYRQSLGQGPEFLIYFQGTGAADDSGLPNDRFFAVRPEGSVSTLKIQRTERGDSAVYLCASSPDSFTGELFFGEGSRLTVL.

This clonotype has only one observation. This sequence joins TRBV20-1 and TRBJ1-6, with D uncertain. V lost 3 bases and J lost 6, with 18 bases in between. The germline V gene encodes CDR1 DFQATT and CDR2 SNEGSKA (reference sequence). The CDR3 runs to 16 residues. The CDR3 DNA follows: TGCAGTGCTAGCCCCCCCGGATGGCCGGGTAATTCACCCCTCCACTTT. This codes for CSASPPGWPGNSPLHF.

This clonotype has just a few counts. This chain joins TRBV7-9 and TRBJ1-1; D is ambiguous. V shed 1 base and J shed 4 bases, with 13 bases lying between them. Germline V gene data show CDR1 as SEHNR and CDR2 as FQNEAQ (reference sequence). The CDR3 runs 15 residues. In DNA form, the CDR3 reads TGTGCCAGCAGCTTAGGTTTGCGGGTGGGCACTGAAGCTTTCTTT. Protein sequence: CASSLGLRVGTEAFF.

This chain connects TRBV4-1 to TRBJ2-3; D gene unclear. The CDR3 runs to 15 residues. Deletions cut 5 bases from V and 3 bases from J, with 15 bases between. Germline V lookup: CDR1 MGHRA, CDR2 YSYEKL. This chain's CDR3 is CASSSGLGRTDTQYF. The CDR3, as DNA: TGCGCCAGCAGCTCGGGCCTCGGTCGGACAGATACGCAGTATTTT.

The chain employs TRBV24-1 and TRBJ1-1; D is ambiguous. This CDR3 comprises 15 residues. Trimming cost V 1 base and J 1 base, with 9 bases left between them. From germline, CDR1 is KGHDR and CDR2 SFDVKD. CDR3 in amino acids: CATSDFEWRNTEAFF. In DNA form, the CDR3 reads TGTGCCACCAGTGATTTTGAGTGGAGGAACACTGAAGCTTTCTTT.

V gene TRBV7-7 combines with J gene TRBJ2-1; 10 bases are shared with TRBD2. In germline, CDR1 is SSHAT, CDR2 FNYEAQ (reference sequence). Trimming at V came to 4 bases and at J to 5 bases, leaving 2 bases not matched to a gene. CDR3 length: 14 residues. In nucleotides, the CDR3 is TGTGCCAGCAGCTCTAGCGGGGGCCACAATGAGCAGTTCTTC. It yields the protein CASSSSGGHNEQFF.